Listed below are T cell receptor beta chains from one sample, sequenced in a study of regulatory T cells in long-lasting Graves disease. One entry per CDR3 protein, called by TCRdb with MiXCR from the multiplex PCR reads. The repertoire holds some 500,000 distinct CDR3 sequences, roughly 13% seen once, with under 10% in the top ten. This same sample was also part of a study on T cells in Graves' hyperthyroidism and ophthalmopathy.

This specimen was peripheral blood mononuclear cells (PBMCs), taken at new diagnosis, from a patient treated with antithyroid drugs. The receptors were gathered from a man aged 25 to 45 with Graves disease. Each CDR3 is given with its conserved first and last residue. A D gene is named only where the DNA matches it firmly. The listing skips clone size in some rows; elsewhere it reads once, few, many or a size class.

v_gene	d_gene	j_gene	abundance	CDR3nt	CDR3aa
TRBV13	NA	TRBJ1-1	NA	TGCGCGACCAAGGGCACTGAAGCTTTCTTT	CATKGTEAFF
TRBV12-3/TRBV12-4	TRBD2	TRBJ2-3	once	TGTGCCAGCAGCCTTGCGACTAGCGGACCTACAGATACGCAGTATTTT	CASSLATSGPTDTQYF
TRBV20-1	TRBD2	TRBJ2-7	many	TGCAGTGCCGAAGGACTAGCGGGAGGGCACCACTTC	CSAEGLAGGHHF
TRBV3-1	NA	TRBJ1-2	many	TGTGCCAGCAGCCAAGATACGGGTCAGGGCGGCTACACCTTC	CASSQDTGQGGYTF
TRBV6-1	NA	TRBJ2-2	many	TGTGCCAGCACCCACACTCTCGGACCCCAGTGGCACACCGGGGAGCTGTTTTTT	CASTHTLGPQWHTGELFF
TRBV5-1	TRBD1	TRBJ1-1	many	TGCGCCAGCAGCTTGGAAACGGGGACAGGTGAAGCTTTCTTT	CASSLETGTGEAFF
TRBV30	TRBD2	TRBJ2-1	few	TGTGCCTGGACACAAGCGGGGGACAATGAGCAGTTCTTC	CAWTQAGDNEQFF
TRBV30	NA	TRBJ2-1	NA	TGTGCCTGTGGGGGTTTTGGAAAGAGACCCTACAATGAGCAGTTCTTC	CACGGFGKRPYNEQFF
TRBV12-3/TRBV12-4	TRBD1	TRBJ2-3	NA	TGTGCCAGCAGTCCGGACAGGGTCTCCACAGATACGCAGTATTTT	CASSPDRVSTDTQYF
TRBV19	TRBD2	TRBJ2-3	NA	TGTGCCAGTAGTAGGACTAGCGGGAGTGTCGCAGATACGCAGTATTTT	CASSRTSGSVADTQYF